The 12 T cell receptor beta chains presented below share a single source sample, sequenced in a study of Ad26.COV2.S vaccination and SARS-CoV-2 variants. Data came from immunoSEQ multiplex PCR; TCRdb stores just in-frame clones and leaves some out. The table lists about 350,000 clones, about 90% of them singletons. Material: peripheral blood, obtained after recovery from COVID-19. The receptors were sampled from a human donor who had recovered from COVID-19.

The chain joins TRBV10-1 to TRBJ2-7; 7 bases are shared with TRBD1. This CDR3 region has 15 residues. CDR1 WNHNN and CDR2 SYGVQD come from the germline V gene (reference sequence). V trimming: 3 bases; J trimming: 0 bases; junction bases outside the gene matches: 5. In DNA, the CDR3 is TGCGCCAGCAGTGATCATACAGGGGCCTCCTACGAGCAGTACTTC. Its protein is CASSDHTGASYEQYF.

This rearrangement joins TRBV29-1 to TRBJ2-1; D not resolved. Germline values: CDR1 SQVTM, CDR2 ANQGSEA. V was shortened by 0 bases and J by 14 bases, with 17 bases between the two germline ends. CDR3 size: 13 residues. The CDR3 DNA sequence: TGCAGCGTTGAAGACTCGGGCAGTCCCGCCAAGTTCTTC. This encodes CSVEDSGSPAKFF.

The CDR3 reads CASRATSGVGSEQYF. As DNA, the CDR3 is TGTGCCAGCAGGGCTACTTCAGGGGTAGGAAGCGAGCAGTACTTC. The rearrangement joins TRBV5-4 to TRBJ2-7; perhaps TRBD1 as D (6 bases). Germline CDR1 and CDR2: SGHNT and YYREEE (reference sequence). The CDR3 covers 15 residues. V was trimmed by 5 bases and J by 6 bases, leaving 21 bases between them.

The genes are TRBV5-1 and TRBJ1-2; 7 bases are shared with TRBD1. The CDR3 contains 16 residues. V lost 0 bases and J lost 2; bases outside the gene matches: 7. Germline V gene sequence: CDR1 SGHRS, CDR2 YFSETQ. This CDR3 is CASSLAPDRLNYGYTF. In nucleotides, the CDR3 is TGCGCCAGCAGCTTGGCTCCGGACAGGCTAAACTATGGCTACACCTTC. The entire variable domain, with the rest obtained from reference TRBV5-1 and TRBJ1-2, is as follows: KAGVTQTPRYLIKTRGQQVTLSCSPISGHRSVSWYQQTPGQGLQFLFEYFSETQRNKGNFPGRFSGRQFSNSRSEMNVSTLELGDSALYLCASSLAPDRLNYGYTFGSGTRLTVV.

This chain joins TRBV12-3 or TRBV12-4 and TRBJ2-1, with unresolved D. V lost 3 bases to trimming and J lost 7 bases, with 4 bases between them. The CDR3 runs to 11 residues. The CDR3 region is CASSFSNEQFF. CDR3 nucleotides: TGTGCCAGCAGTTTCTCAAATGAGCAGTTCTTC.

The chain carries TRBV2 and TRBJ1-1; 7 bases line up with TRBD1. CDR1 and CDR2 (germline): SNHLY, FYNNEI. This CDR3 region has 10 residues. The V gene end was trimmed by 6 bases and the J gene end by 9 bases; junction bases not matched to a gene: 1. Here the CDR3 DNA reads TGTGCCAGCAGGGACAGGAAAGCTTTCTTT. As protein: CASRDRKAFF.

The chain carries TRBV29-1 and TRBJ2-2; D call uncertain. V was trimmed by 4 bases and J by 5 bases, leaving 5 bases between them. This CDR3 spans 11 amino acids. Germline lookup yields CDR1 SQVTM and CDR2 ANQGSEA. This CDR3 reads CSVVVTGELFF. Here the CDR3 DNA reads TGCAGCGTTGTCGTGACCGGGGAGCTGTTTTTT.

The V and J genes are TRBV5-4 and TRBJ1-6; D remains unclear. The V gene lost 7 bases and the J gene lost 5 bases, with 16 bases spanning the gap. The V gene's germline CDR1 is SGHNT and CDR2 YYREEE (reference sequence). CDR3 size: 15 residues. CDR3 sequence reads: CASGFFGSDNSPLHF. The DNA of the CDR3 is TGTGCCAGCGGGTTTTTCGGCAGCGATAATTCACCCCTCCACTTT.

The rearrangement joins TRBV29-1 to TRBJ2-5; TRBD2 matches 7 bases. CDR1 is SQVTM, CDR2 ANQGSEA, per germline. The CDR3 is 14 residues long. V was clipped by 0 bases and J by 7 bases; unmatched bases: 8. CDR3: CSVEDRGRVGTQYF. CDR3 bases: TGCAGCGTTGAAGATCGAGGGAGGGTGGGGACCCAGTACTTC.

The V gene is TRBV27, the J gene TRBJ1-5, with D maybe TRBD1 (6 bases). Per the germline V gene, CDR1 is MNHEY and CDR2 is SMNVEV (reference sequence). V was pared by 5 bases and J by 5 bases, with 13 bases between. The CDR3 is made up of 14 amino acids. CDR3 protein: CASSASQGDQPQHF. The CDR3 coding sequence is TGTGCCAGCAGTGCATCACAGGGAGATCAGCCCCAGCATTTT.

The V gene is TRBV27, the J gene TRBJ2-7; D is ambiguous. The CDR3 sequence is 15 residues long. V lost 3 bases and J 1 base, leaving 13 bases between the germline ends. Germline V gives CDR1 MNHEY, CDR2 SMNVEV (reference sequence). In DNA form, the CDR3 reads TGTGCCAGCAGTTTTACGGACGGTGGATCCTACGAGCAGTACTTC. It yields the protein CASSFTDGGSYEQYF.

This chain joins TRBV18 and TRBJ2-7; 9 bases match TRBD1. V dropped 3 bases and J dropped 1; count of bases not matched to a gene: 7. Germline V CDR1 and CDR2: KGHSH, LQKENI. This CDR3 region has 16 residues. The CDR3 nucleotides read TGTGCCAGCTCACCTCCGACAGGGGGTTCATCCTACGAGCAGTACTTC. Amino acid sequence: CASSPPTGGSSYEQYF. Together with reference TRBV18 and TRBJ2-7, the CDR3 gives the full variable domain: NAGVMQNPRHLVRRRGQEARLRCSPMKGHSHVYWYRQLPEEGLKFMVYLQKENIIDESGMPKERFSAEFPKEGPSILRIQQVVRGDSAAYFCASSPPTGGSSYEQYFGPGTRLTVT.